Listed here are 18 T cell receptor beta chains from one sample, sequenced in a study of chronic HIV infection and antiretroviral therapy. TCRdb analysed the 5' RACE reads with MiXCR anew, one entry per CDR3 protein. The data hold about 38,000 distinct CDR3 sequences, with 7% to 10% observed a single time. The specimen was peripheral blood. The receptors derive from an adult who had HIV and had not received antiretroviral therapy, or was an uninfected healthy control (not recorded which).

This clonotype has a handful of counts. The chain is built from TRBV25-1 and TRBJ2-2; 8 bases align to TRBD2. The germline gives CDR1 MGHDK, CDR2 SYGVNS. The CDR3 is 16 residues long. V dropped 5 bases and J dropped 6; count of bases not matched to a gene: 11. CDR3 in DNA: TGTGCCAGCAGTAGCCTCGGTAGCGGGAATCCCGGGGAGCTGTTTTTT. Its protein is CASSSLGSGNPGELFF.

Many counts were recorded for this clonotype. V and J are TRBV28 and TRBJ2-2; the D gene is possibly TRBD1 (6 bases). The CDR3 runs 11 residues. The germline V gene has CDR1 MDHEN and CDR2 SYDVKM. With 4 bases removed from V and 13 bases from J, the gap between germline ends came to 10 bases. As DNA, the CDR3 is TGTGCCAGCAGTTCAACAGGGACGCTGTTTTTT. This gives the protein CASSSTGTLFF. The full variable domain, with the rest looked up from reference TRBV28 and TRBJ2-2, is DVKVTQSSRYLVKRTGEKVFLECVQDMDHENMFWYRQDPGLGLRLIYFSYDVKMKEKGDIPEGYSVSREKKERFSLILESASTNQTSMYLCASSSTGTLFFGEGSRLTVL.

This clonotype has more than one count but fewer than ten. The chain joins TRBV20-1 to TRBJ2-2, with 10 bases aligning to TRBD2. CDR3 size: 16 residues. V dropped 4 bases and J dropped 4; count of bases not matched to a gene: 9. Per germline, CDR1 DFQATT and CDR2 SNEGSKA (reference sequence). The CDR3 sequence is CSATGLADRGTGELFF. The CDR3 nucleotides read TGCAGTGCTACCGGACTAGCGGATAGAGGCACCGGGGAGCTGTTTTTT.

The CDR3 reads CAISEQGAPGNEQFF. The CDR3 nucleotides read TGTGCCATCAGTGAACAGGGGGCGCCGGGAAATGAGCAGTTCTTC. The genes are TRBV10-3 and TRBJ2-1; TRBD1 matches 9 bases. The CDR3 contains 15 residues. The ends lost 3 bases at V and 7 bases at J; junction bases unmatched: 7. Germline V lookup: CDR1 ENHRY, CDR2 SYGVKD.

This clonotype was seen ten or more times. The chain joins TRBV29-1 to TRBJ2-3; the D is unclear. This CDR3 has 10 residues. The V end lost 6 bases, the J end lost 2 bases, and 3 bases lay between the germline ends. CDR1 SQVTM and CDR2 ANQGSEA come from the germline V gene. CDR3 DNA: TGCAGCGTCTTCACAGATACGCAGTATTTT. This gives the protein CSVFTDTQYF.

The rearrangement links TRBV2 to TRBJ1-5, with 9 positions matching TRBD1. The V gene's germline CDR1 is SNHLY and CDR2 FYNNEI. The CDR3 extends over 13 amino acids. Losses at the gene ends were 7 bases for V and 10 bases for J; bases not matched to a gene: 8. CDR3 DNA: TGTGCCAGCACCCGGACAGGGGCGATTCCCCAGCATTTT. Translating gives CASTRTGAIPQHF.

In DNA form, the CDR3 reads TGTGCCAGCAAACAGATCACGCAAGGCGGTGGCTACACCTTC. Encoded protein: CASKQITQGGGYTF. This chain connects TRBV7-8 to TRBJ1-2; D unclear. Germline loops: CDR1 SGHVS, CDR2 FQNEAQ. This CDR3 has 14 residues. Deletions cut 7 bases from V and 7 bases from J, with 19 bases between. The whole variable domain, filled in from reference TRBV7-8 and TRBJ1-2, reads GAGVSQSPRYKVAKRGQDVALRCDPISGHVSLFWYQQALGQGPEFLTYFQNEAQLDKSGLPSDRFFAERPEGSVSTLKIQRTQQEDSAVYLCASKQITQGGGYTFGSGTRLTVV.

Worth noting for this clonotype: This may stem from a read error, because a much larger clone lies one nucleotide away. The chain links TRBV9 to TRBJ1-3, with 9 positions matching TRBD1. Per the germline V gene, CDR1 is SGDLS and CDR2 is YYNGEE. The CDR3 runs to 18 residues. CDR3 sequence: CASSPRDRVLSSGNTVYF. The CDR3 DNA sequence: TGTGCCAGCAGCCCGCGGGACAGGGTCCTCTCCTCTGGAAACACCGTATATTTT.

This clonotype was counted many times. The gene calls are TRBV9 and TRBJ2-1; TRBD2 matches at 8 bases. V lost 3 bases to trimming and J lost 3 bases; unmatched junction nucleotides: 5. The CDR3 covers 15 residues. Germline assignment: CDR1 SGDLS and CDR2 YYNGEE. This CDR3 is CASSGLAGLYNEQFF. The CDR3 nucleotides read TGTGCCAGCAGCGGTTTAGCGGGGCTCTACAATGAGCAGTTCTTC.

The chain is built from TRBV14 and TRBJ2-3; D remains unclear. CDR1 and CDR2 from the germline V gene are SGHDN and FVKESK. The CDR3 consists of 12 residues. Trimming shortened V by 4 bases and J by 7 bases, and 9 bases separated the two germline ends. The CDR3 coding sequence is TGTGCCAGCAGCCTCCGTCACTATACGCAGTATTTT. This codes for CASSLRHYTQYF.

This clonotype was recorded a few times. The rearrangement uses TRBV24-1 and TRBJ2-1, with 9 bases aligning to TRBD2. Germline V gene sequence: CDR1 KGHDR, CDR2 SFDVKD. Trimming removed 5 bases from V and 4 bases from J; junction bases left unmatched: 5. This CDR3 has 15 amino acids. CDR3 residues: CATSGGGAGYNEQFF. The CDR3 DNA sequence: TGTGCCACCAGTGGCGGGGGGGCCGGGTACAATGAGCAGTTCTTC.

This clonotype was observed at least ten times. The chain joins TRBV28 to TRBJ2-7; tentatively, D is TRBD2 (6 bases). The ends were cut back, 2 bases at V and 1 base at J, with 6 bases in the middle. Germline V lookup: CDR1 MDHEN, CDR2 SYDVKM. The CDR3 consists of 13 residues. DNA of the CDR3: TGTGCCAGCAGTTTAGCGGGATCCTACGAGCAGTACTTC. It codes for CASSLAGSYEQYF.

This clonotype was counted at least ten times. V gene TRBV4-3 combines with J gene TRBJ2-7; D may correspond to TRBD1 or TRBD2 (7 bases each). The CDR3 extends over 14 amino acids. Germline V gives CDR1 LGHNA, CDR2 YSLEER. V gave up 0 bases and J gave up 7 bases, with 13 bases separating them. In nucleotides, the CDR3 is TGCGCCAGCAGCCAAGATGAGCGGGGACAGGAGCAGTACTTC. Protein sequence: CASSQDERGQEQYF.

As concerns this clonotype: A much larger clone differs by one base, so this may be a read error. The CDR3 reads CSARDFGGSGAKVLTF. CDR3 nucleotide sequence: TGCAGTGCTAGAGATTTCGGGGGTAGTGGGGCCAAAGTCCTGACTTTC. This chain links TRBV20-1 with TRBJ2-6, with D maybe TRBD2 (6 bases). CDR3 length: 16 residues. The germline CDR1 and CDR2 sequences are DFQATT and SNEGSKA (reference sequence).

This clonotype came up a few times. The rearrangement links TRBV4-1 to TRBJ2-6, with 8 bases fitting TRBD1. Trimming at V came to 4 bases and at J to 0 bases, leaving 8 bases not matched to a gene. Germline V lookup: CDR1 MGHRA, CDR2 YSYEKL. The CDR3 is 18 residues long. This CDR3 is CASSLGQGPISGANVLTF. The CDR3 region has the DNA TGCGCCAGCAGCCTAGGACAGGGCCCTATCTCTGGGGCCAACGTCCTGACTTTC.

This clonotype has ten or more counts. The chain carries TRBV28 and TRBJ2-4; TRBD2 agrees at 12 bases. CDR3 size: 16 residues. Germline-derived CDR1 and CDR2 are MDHEN and SYDVKM. V dropped 7 bases and J dropped 2; count of bases not matched to a gene: 6. In nucleotides, the CDR3 is TGTGCCAGCACTCCTAGCGGGAGGGCCCCCAAAAACATTCAGTACTTC. Translating it yields CASTPSGRAPKNIQYF.

This clonotype was observed at least ten times. The V and J genes are TRBV28 and TRBJ1-1; TRBD1 matches 7 bases. CDR1 is MDHEN, CDR2 SYDVKM, per germline. V was clipped by 7 bases and J by 0 bases; unmatched bases: 5. The CDR3 has 14 residues. CDR3 amino acids: CASNQQGLNTEAFF. The CDR3 coding sequence is TGTGCCAGCAATCAACAGGGGTTGAACACTGAAGCTTTCTTT.

On this clonotype itself: A much larger clone differs from this one at a single base, so this may be a read error. The genes are TRBV2 and TRBJ1-1; 7 nucleotides agree with TRBD1. The CDR3 runs 13 residues. Germline values: CDR1 SNHLY, CDR2 FYNNEI. V was pared by 5 bases and J by 12 bases, with 12 bases of the junction left unmatched. CDR3 in DNA: TGTGCCAGCAGTCTAACAGGGGACGTTGCAACTTTCTTT. Translation gives CASSLTGDVATFF.